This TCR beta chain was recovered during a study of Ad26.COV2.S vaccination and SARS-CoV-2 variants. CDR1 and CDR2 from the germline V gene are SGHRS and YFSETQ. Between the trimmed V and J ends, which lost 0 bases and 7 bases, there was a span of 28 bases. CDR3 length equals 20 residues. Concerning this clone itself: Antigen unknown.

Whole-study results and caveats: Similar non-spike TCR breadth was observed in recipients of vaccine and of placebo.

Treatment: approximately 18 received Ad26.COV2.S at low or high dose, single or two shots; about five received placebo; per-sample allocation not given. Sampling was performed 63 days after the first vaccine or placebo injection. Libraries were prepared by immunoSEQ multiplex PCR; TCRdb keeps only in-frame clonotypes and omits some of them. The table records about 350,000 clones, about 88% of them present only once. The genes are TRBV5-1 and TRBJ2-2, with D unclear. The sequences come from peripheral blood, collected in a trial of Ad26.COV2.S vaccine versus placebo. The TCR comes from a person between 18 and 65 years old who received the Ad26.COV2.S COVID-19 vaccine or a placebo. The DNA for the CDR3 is TGCGCCAGCAGCTTGGCTCTTGGTGGGTACCTCAAAGGGAAGAGCGGGGAGCTGTTTTTT. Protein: CASSLALGGYLKGKSGELFF. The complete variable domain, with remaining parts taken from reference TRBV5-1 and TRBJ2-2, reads KAGVTQTPRYLIKTRGQQVTLSCSPISGHRSVSWYQQTPGQGLQFLFEYFSETQRNKGNFPGRFSGRQFSNSRSEMNVSTLELGDSALYLCASSLALGGYLKGKSGELFFGEGSRLTVL.